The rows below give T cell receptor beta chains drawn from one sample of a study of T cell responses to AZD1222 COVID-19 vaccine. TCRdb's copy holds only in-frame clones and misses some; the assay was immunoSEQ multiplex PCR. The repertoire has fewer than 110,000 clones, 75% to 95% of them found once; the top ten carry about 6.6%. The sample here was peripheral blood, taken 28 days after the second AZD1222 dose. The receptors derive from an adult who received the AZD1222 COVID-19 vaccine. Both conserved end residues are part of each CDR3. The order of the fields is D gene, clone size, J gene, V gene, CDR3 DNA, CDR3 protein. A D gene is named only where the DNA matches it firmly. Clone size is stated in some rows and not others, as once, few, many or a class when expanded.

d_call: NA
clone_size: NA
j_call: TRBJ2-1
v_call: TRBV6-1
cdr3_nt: TGTGCCAGCAGTGAAGTCGTCGCGGATGAGCAGTTCTTC
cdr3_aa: CASSEVVADEQFF

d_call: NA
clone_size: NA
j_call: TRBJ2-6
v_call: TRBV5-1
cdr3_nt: TGCGCCAGCAGCTTGGGAGGCTCTGGGGCCAACGTCCTGACTTTC
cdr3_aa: CASSLGGSGANVLTF

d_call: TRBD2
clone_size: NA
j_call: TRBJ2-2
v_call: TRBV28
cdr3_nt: TGTGCCAGCAGTTTAAGAACTAGCGGGGCCGGGGAGCTGTTTTTT
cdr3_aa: CASSLRTSGAGELFF

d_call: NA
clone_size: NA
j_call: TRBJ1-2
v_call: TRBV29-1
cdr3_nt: TGCAGCGTTAGGCAGTCTAACTATGGCTACACCTTC
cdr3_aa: CSVRQSNYGYTF

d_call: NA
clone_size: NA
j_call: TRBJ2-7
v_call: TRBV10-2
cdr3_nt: TGCGCCAGCAGCTTACTCGGGACCTCCTACGAGCAGTACTTC
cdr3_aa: CASSLLGTSYEQYF

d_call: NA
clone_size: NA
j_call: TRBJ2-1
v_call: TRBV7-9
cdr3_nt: TGTGCCAGCAGCTTGGGGACACCCTACAATGAGCAGTTCTTC
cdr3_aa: CASSLGTPYNEQFF

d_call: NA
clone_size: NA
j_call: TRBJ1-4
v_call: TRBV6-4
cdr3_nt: TGTGCCAGCCATGACGGCACAGGGCGGTGGAAACTGTTTTTT
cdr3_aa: CASHDGTGRWKLFF

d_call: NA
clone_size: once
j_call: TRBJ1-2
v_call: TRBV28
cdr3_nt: TGTGCCAGCAGGCTCCCTCGCCGGGAGGCTTATGGCTACACCTTC
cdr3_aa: CASRLPRREAYGYTF

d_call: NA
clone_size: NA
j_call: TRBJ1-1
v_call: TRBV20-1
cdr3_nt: TGCAGTGCTAGGGACCTCCGTGAAGCTTTCTTT
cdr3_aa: CSARDLREAFF

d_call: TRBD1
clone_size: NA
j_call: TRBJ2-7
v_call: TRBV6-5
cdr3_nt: TGTGCCAGCAGTTACGACGGGACAGGGGCAGACGAGCAGTACTTC
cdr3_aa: CASSYDGTGADEQYF

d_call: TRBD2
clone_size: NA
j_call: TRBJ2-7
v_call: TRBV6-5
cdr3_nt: TGTGCCAGCAGTCCAGCGGGGGCCACCTACGAGCAGTACTTC
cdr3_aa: CASSPAGATYEQYF

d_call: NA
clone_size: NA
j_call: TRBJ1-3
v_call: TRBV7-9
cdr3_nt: TGTGCCAGCAGCCCCCGATCGGGGGACAACTCTGGAAACACCATATATTTT
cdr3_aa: CASSPRSGDNSGNTIYF

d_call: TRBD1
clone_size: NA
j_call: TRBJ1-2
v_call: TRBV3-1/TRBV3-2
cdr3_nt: TGTGCCAGCAGCCTCGACAGGGGCAACTATGGCTACACCTTC
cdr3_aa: CASSLDRGNYGYTF

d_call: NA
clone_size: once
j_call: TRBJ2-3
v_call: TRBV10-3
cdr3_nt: TGTGCCATCAGTGGTCGGGGAGATACGCAGTATTTT
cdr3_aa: CAISGRGDTQYF

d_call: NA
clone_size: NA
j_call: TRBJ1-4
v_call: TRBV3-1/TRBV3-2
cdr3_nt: TGTGCCAGCAGTACGATAGGGGGGGGCGGTGAAAAACTGTTTTTT
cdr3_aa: CASSTIGGGGEKLFF

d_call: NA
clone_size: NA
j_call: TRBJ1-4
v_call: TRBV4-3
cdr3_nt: TGCGCCAGCAGCCAGGCCGGCCGTGGCAGGACTGAAAAACTGTTTTTT
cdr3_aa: CASSQAGRGRTEKLFF

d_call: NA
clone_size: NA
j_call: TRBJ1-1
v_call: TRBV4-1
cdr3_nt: TGCGCTAGCAGCCGGGACCAAGGAGGCACTGAAGCTTTCTTT
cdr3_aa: CASSRDQGGTEAFF

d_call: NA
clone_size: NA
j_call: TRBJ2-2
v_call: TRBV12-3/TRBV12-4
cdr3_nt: TGTGCCAGCAGTTTTAGGGTCACCGGGGAGCTGTTTTTT
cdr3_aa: CASSFRVTGELFF

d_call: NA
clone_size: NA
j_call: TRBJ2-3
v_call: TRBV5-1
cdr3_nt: TGCGCCAGCTCTGGAGGTGGGGGGAACACAGATACGCAGTATTTT
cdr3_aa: CASSGGGGNTDTQYF

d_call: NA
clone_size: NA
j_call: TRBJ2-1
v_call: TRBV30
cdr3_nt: TGTGCCTGGAGTAAATTGGCGGGTGCCCTTGGTGAGCAGTTCTTC
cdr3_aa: CAWSKLAGALGEQFF

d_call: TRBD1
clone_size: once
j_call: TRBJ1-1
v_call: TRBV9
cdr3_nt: TGTGCCAGCAGCGCTGGACAGGCTGAAGCTTTCTTT
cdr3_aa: CASSAGQAEAFF

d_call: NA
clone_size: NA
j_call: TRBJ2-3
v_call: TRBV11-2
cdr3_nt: TGTGCCAGCAGCGATCCGCCGCACACAGGACAGACAGATACGCAGTATTTT
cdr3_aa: CASSDPPHTGQTDTQYF

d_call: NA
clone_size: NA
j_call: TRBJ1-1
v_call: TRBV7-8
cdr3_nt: TGTGCCAGCAGCTTCCCAGGGGCGAGCACTGAAGCTTTCTTT
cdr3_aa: CASSFPGASTEAFF

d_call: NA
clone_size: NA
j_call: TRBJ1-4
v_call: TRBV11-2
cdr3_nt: TGTGCCAGCAGCTTAGGGATAACTAATGAAAAACTGTTTTTT
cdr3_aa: CASSLGITNEKLFF

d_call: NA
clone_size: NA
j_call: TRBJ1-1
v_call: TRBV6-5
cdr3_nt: TGTGCCAGCGGAAGTCTCGCGAACACTGAAGCTTTCTTT
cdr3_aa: CASGSLANTEAFF

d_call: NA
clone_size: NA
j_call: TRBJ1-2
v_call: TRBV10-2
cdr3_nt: TGCGCCAGCAGTGAAGGGGGGCCCTTATATGGCTACACCTTC
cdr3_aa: CASSEGGPLYGYTF

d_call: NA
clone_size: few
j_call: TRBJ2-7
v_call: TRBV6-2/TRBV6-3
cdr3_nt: TGTGCCAGCAGTTACTCGAGTCCGAACGAGCAGTACTTC
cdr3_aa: CASSYSSPNEQYF

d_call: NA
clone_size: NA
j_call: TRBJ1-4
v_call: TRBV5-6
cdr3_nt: TGTGCCAGCAGCTTTCAGGGAGGTAATGAAAAACTGTTTTTT
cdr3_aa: CASSFQGGNEKLFF

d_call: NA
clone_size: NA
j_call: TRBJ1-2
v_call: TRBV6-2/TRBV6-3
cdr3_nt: TGTGCCAGCAGTTACTTGAGGGGCGTGTATGGCTACACCTTC
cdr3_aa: CASSYLRGVYGYTF

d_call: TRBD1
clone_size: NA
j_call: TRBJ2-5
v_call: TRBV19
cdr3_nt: TGTGCCAGTATCAGGGCCCGGGACAGGGGGCAAGAGACCCAGTACTTC
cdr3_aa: CASIRARDRGQETQYF

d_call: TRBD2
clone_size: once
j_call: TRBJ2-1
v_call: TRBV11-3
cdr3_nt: TGTGCCGGCAGCTTGGAGCGGGGGGGCCCTTCTGACAATGAGCAGTTCTTC
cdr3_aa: CAGSLERGGPSDNEQFF

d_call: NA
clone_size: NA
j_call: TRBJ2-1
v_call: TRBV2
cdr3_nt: TGTGCCAGCACTTTGGCGGGGAATTACAATGAGCAGTTCTTC
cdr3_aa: CASTLAGNYNEQFF

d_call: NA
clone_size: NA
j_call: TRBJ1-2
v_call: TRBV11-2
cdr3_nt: TGTGCCAGCAGCCTAGAGGTCCATCCCGGCTACTATGGCTACACCTTC
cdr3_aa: CASSLEVHPGYYGYTF